The 14 T cell receptor beta chains below come from one sample, sequenced in a study of memory CD4+ T cells and cytomegalovirus serostatus. The sort gate was single viable CD3+CD4+CD8-CD45RO+ cells for memory CD4+ T cells. Produced via immunoSEQ multiplex PCR; TCRdb's table is partial and in-frame only. The sample comprises 54,000 or so clones, approximately 78% of which are singletons, and 0.85% to 1.2% rests with the top ten. The sample comprised memory CD4+ T cells from blood. The origin of the receptors is an adult in good health and CMV-seronegative.

The genes are TRBV7-2 and TRBJ2-2; 12 nucleotides line up with TRBD2. In germline, CDR1 is SGHTA, CDR2 FQGNSA. Unmatched junction bases numbered 4, after V lost 4 bases and J lost 7 bases. The CDR3 is made up of 15 amino acids. The CDR3 is CASSSLAGGNGELFF. The DNA for the CDR3 is TGTGCCAGCAGCTCACTAGCGGGAGGAAACGGGGAGCTGTTTTTT. The full variable domain, completed using reference TRBV7-2 and TRBJ2-2, is GAGVSQSPSNKVTEKGKDVELRCDPISGHTALYWYRQSLGQGLEFLIYFQGNSAPDKSGLPSDRFSAERTGGSVSTLTIQRTQQEDSAVYLCASSSLAGGNGELFFGEGSRLTVL.

This chain links TRBV6-5 with TRBJ2-7; 8 bases agree with TRBD2. The CDR3 totals 15 residues. Germline lookup yields CDR1 MNHEY and CDR2 SVGAGI. V lost 5 bases, J lost 3 bases, and 9 bases stayed unmatched. The DNA of the CDR3 is TGTGCCAGCAGTCCCGGCACTAGCGGTTACTACGAGCAGTACTTC. As protein: CASSPGTSGYYEQYF.

This clone was seen only once. The genes are TRBV7-9 and TRBJ2-6; 11 bases line up with TRBD1. The CDR3 sequence is 17 residues long. The V gene's germline CDR1 is SEHNR and CDR2 FQNEAQ (reference sequence). Unmatched junction bases numbered 6, after V lost 5 bases and J lost 3 bases. CDR3 in amino acids: CASSPGQGAGGANVLTF. CDR3 nucleotides: TGTGCCAGCAGCCCCGGACAGGGGGCAGGTGGGGCCAACGTCCTGACTTTC.

The CDR3 loop reads CASSKGRTGVDEQYF. In DNA form, the CDR3 reads TGTGCCAGCAGCAAAGGGAGGACAGGCGTGGACGAGCAGTACTTC. The chain is built from TRBV21-1 and TRBJ2-7; the DNA was not compared with TRBD1, the D call given in the table. TRBV21-1 is shown as a pseudogene. The CDR3 sequence is 15 residues long.

V gene TRBV6-6 combines with J gene TRBJ1-5, with D hard to call. The CDR3 extends over 13 amino acids. Germline loops: CDR1 MNHNY, CDR2 SVGAGI (reference sequence). V was shortened by 4 bases and J by 5 bases, with 9 bases between the two germline ends. This CDR3 reads CASSSVPYQPQHF. Here the CDR3 DNA reads TGTGCCAGCAGTTCCGTCCCGTATCAGCCCCAGCATTTT.

As regards this clone: In the same sample, other DNA sequences code for this CDR3. This chain joins TRBV7-3 and TRBJ2-3, with D hard to call. The ends were cut back, 5 bases at V and 4 bases at J, with 10 bases in the middle. This CDR3 has 13 residues. Germline values: CDR1 SGHTA, CDR2 FQGTGA. The chain's CDR3 is CASSPRGADTQYF. CDR3 DNA: TGTGCCAGCAGCCCCCGTGGTGCAGATACGCAGTATTTT.

The sample holds a few counts of this clone. This chain joins TRBV2 and TRBJ2-1; 12 bases align to TRBD2. The V gene's germline CDR1 is SNHLY and CDR2 FYNNEI. V shed 5 bases and J 8 bases; nucleotides not matched to a gene: 7. The CDR3 runs to 15 residues. This CDR3 is CASSNGLAGRDEQFF. DNA of the CDR3: TGTGCCAGCAGTAATGGACTAGCGGGGAGGGATGAGCAGTTCTTC.

The rearrangement uses TRBV6-6 and TRBJ2-7; 11 bases map to TRBD2. V lost 6 bases, J lost 0 bases, and 4 bases stayed unmatched. Germline assignment: CDR1 MNHNY and CDR2 SVGAGI (reference sequence). The CDR3 totals 15 residues. CDR3 loop: CASRAGTSGSYEQYF. The CDR3 bases are TGTGCCAGCAGGGCCGGGACTAGCGGCTCCTACGAGCAGTACTTC.

The chain uses TRBV15 and TRBJ2-1; D call uncertain. The CDR3 is 17 amino acids. The V end lost 2 bases, the J end lost 0 bases, and 14 bases lay between the germline ends. Germline CDR1 is LNHNV and CDR2 is YYDKDF (reference sequence). CDR3 DNA: TGTGCCACCAGCAGACCGAAGGGAACTTACTCCTACAATGAGCAGTTCTTC. Its translation is CATSRPKGTYSYNEQFF.

The V and J genes are TRBV11-3 and TRBJ2-2, with unresolved D. From germline, CDR1 is SGHNT and CDR2 YENEEA. Trimming took 7 bases from V and 3 from J, leaving 12 bases between them. The CDR3 length is 14 residues. CDR3 DNA sequence: TGTGCCAGCAAAGACACCTTTGACACCGGGGAGCTGTTTTTT. It translates to CASKDTFDTGELFF.

The CDR3 DNA follows: TGTGCCAGCAGTGATCAGGGGGCCCACGAGCAGTACTTC. It translates to CASSDQGAHEQYF. The rearrangement uses TRBV2 and TRBJ2-7; 8 nucleotides match TRBD1. Per germline, CDR1 SNHLY and CDR2 FYNNEI. This CDR3 is 13 amino acids long. V lost 3 bases and J lost 5; bases outside the gene matches: 3.

This clone has just a few counts. Sequence at one end of the junction differs from germline and may be a read error. The chain couples TRBV18 to TRBJ2-7; TRBD1 matches at 8 bases. There are 15 residues in the CDR3. The germline V gene has CDR1 KGHSH and CDR2 LQKENI. The CDR3 nucleotides are TGTGCCAGCTCCCCACAGGGGGGTGGCTCCTACGAGCAGTACTTC. This sequence encodes CASSPQGGGSYEQYF.

This clone showed up just a few times. The J gene is TRBJ1-2, the V gene TRBV4-1; a weak D match, TRBD1 (6 bases). Between the trimmed V and J ends, which lost 4 bases and 3 bases, there was a span of 21 bases. Per the germline V gene, CDR1 is MGHRA and CDR2 is YSYEKL. The CDR3 has 17 amino acids. The CDR3 sequence is CASSLYATRQVDYGYTF. Here the CDR3 DNA reads TGCGCCAGCAGCCTCTACGCGACCCGACAGGTGGACTATGGCTACACCTTC.

The gene calls are TRBV28 and TRBJ2-7, with D perhaps matching TRBD1 (6 bases). Trimming cost V 6 bases and J 2 bases, with 17 bases left between them. CDR1 is MDHEN, CDR2 SYDVKM, per germline. The CDR3 extends over 15 amino acids. CDR3 sequence: CASRTQGRITYEQYF. The CDR3 DNA sequence: TGTGCCAGCAGAACACAGGGAAGGATAACCTACGAGCAGTACTTC.